This TCR beta chain was captured by sequencing in a study of beta chain features in type 1 diabetes. Study results and caveats: Researchers report that Type 1 diabetes patients had moderately but significantly shorter TCRB CDR3s across all four CD4+ subsets. The influence of HLA type on TCRB rearrangement stayed undetermined. Compared to healthy donors, patients appeared to have naive, central memory and Treg TCRB repertoires that were more alike.

This CDR3 has 12 amino acids. Germline assignment: CDR1 SGHDN and CDR2 FVKESK. The J segment lost 7 bases and the V segment lost 4 bases, leaving 2 bases of the junction unmatched. Expressed TCRB transcripts were sequenced, since all the RNA that had been isolated was reverse transcribed. About 1.01 million reads were obtained per stem cell-like memory T cell sample on average. Sequenced by immunoSEQ multiplex PCR; TCRdb stores in-frame clones only, minus some. In the table there are some 23,000 clones, around 68% of which are singletons. Points on this clone: Its antigen is currently unknown.

Sequencing was performed on stem cell memory CD4+ T cells from blood. The source of this sequence is a middle-aged woman with type 1 diabetes. The genes are TRBV14 and TRBJ2-7; 9 bases agree with TRBD1. CDR3 residues: CASSPDRGEQYF. As DNA, the CDR3 is TGTGCCAGCAGCCCGGACAGGGGAGAGCAGTACTTC.